This T cell receptor (beta chain) was identified in a study of T cells in localized non-small cell lung cancer. CDR1 and CDR2 (germline): GTSNPN, SVGIG (reference sequence). The CDR3 has 12 amino acids. V was shortened by 3 bases and J by 7 bases, with 7 bases between the two germline ends. Whole-study results and caveats: Paired adjacent lung recovered a median roughly 56 of the top 100 tumor clones. Measurement of T cell clonality placed uninvolved adjacent lung highest, above the level in tumor. Increased T cell density in blood showed an association with longer overall survival.

The repertoire was sequenced with immunoSEQ multiplex PCR; TCRdb's copy has only in-frame clones and lacks some. Counted here are some 11,000 clones, 25% to 35% occurring once; the ten biggest clones make up around 5.2%. As to this clone: Its antigen is still unknown.

The sequence came from a man between 40 and 70 years old with stage I lung adenocarcinoma. The sample was lung tumor tissue, taken before any cancer treatment. V gene TRBV30 combines with J gene TRBJ1-6; D gene uncertain. CDR3 in amino acids: CAWRFTNSPLHF. The CDR3 region has the DNA TGTGCCTGGAGATTTACAAATTCACCCCTCCACTTT. Drawing the rest from reference TRBV30 and TRBJ1-6, the complete variable domain is SQTIHQWPATLVQPVGSPLSLECTVEGTSNPNLYWYRQAAGRGLQLLFYSVGIGQISSEVPQNLSASRPQDRQFILSSKKLLLSDSGFYLCAWRFTNSPLHFGNGTRLTVT.